The subject of this entry is one T cell receptor beta chain. Germline V gene data show CDR1 as SQVTM and CDR2 as ANQGSEA. CDR3 length: 16 residues. Trimming shortened V by 3 bases and J by 2 bases, and 19 bases separated the two germline ends. This sample is part of a study of cytomegalovirus exposure and HLA in healthy donors. Primers for the PCR totalled 60 Vbeta and 13 Jbeta. Using immunoSEQ multiplex PCR, the repertoire was profiled, and TCRdb retains in-frame clones only, with some absent. The sample contains some 200,000 clones, around 70% of which appear only once. The sequence was collected from a man aged 35-49 years in good health and CMV-seropositive. Material for sequencing was PBMCs. The chain couples TRBV29-1 to TRBJ2-5; D possibly corresponds to TRBD2 (6 bases). The CDR3 is CSVDPYSRGAQETQYF. Here the CDR3 DNA reads TGCAGCGTTGATCCTTATTCTCGCGGGGCTCAAGAGACCCAGTACTTC.